This entry describes one TCR beta chain. This sample was taken from a study of T cell changes during pregnancy in multiple sclerosis. Here immunoSEQ multiplex PCR was the method, and the copy in TCRdb shows in-frame clones only, minus some. The sample has 75,000 to 100,000 clones, around 92% seen once. The V segment lost 3 bases and the J segment 1 base; nucleotides outside the gene matches: 7. Germline CDR1 reads MRHNA; CDR2 reads SNTAGT. The CDR3 covers 16 residues. The origin of this receptor is a female donor with multiple sclerosis, enrolled in a pregnancy study. The chain couples TRBV6-4 to TRBJ2-3, with TRBD2 identical over 7 bases. Source: peripheral blood, taken after pregnancy. CDR3 region: CASSEQGGGGTDTQYF. The CDR3 DNA reads as TGTGCCAGCAGTGAACAAGGCGGGGGAGGCACAGATACGCAGTATTTT.